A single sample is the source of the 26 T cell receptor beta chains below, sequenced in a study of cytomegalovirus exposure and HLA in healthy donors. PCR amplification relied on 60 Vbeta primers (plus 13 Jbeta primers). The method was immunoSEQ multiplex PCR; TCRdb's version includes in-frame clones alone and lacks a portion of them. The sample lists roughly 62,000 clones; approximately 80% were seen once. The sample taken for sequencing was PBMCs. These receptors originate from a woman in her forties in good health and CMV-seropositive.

CDR3: CASSYVTTISSYEQYF. CDR3 in DNA: TGTGCCAGCAGTTACGTCACTACTATCTCGTCCTACGAGCAGTACTTC. The J gene is TRBJ2-7, the V gene TRBV6-6; D unresolved. V was cut by 2 bases and J by 1 base, with 15 bases left in between. The CDR3 spans 16 residues. Germline CDR1 MNHNY, CDR2 SVGAGI (reference sequence).

The CDR3 sequence: CASSKQEYNEQFF. The CDR3 coding sequence is TGTGCCAGCAGTAAACAGGAGTACAATGAGCAGTTCTTC. J is TRBJ2-1 and V is TRBV2; maybe TRBD1 (5 bases). Germline-derived CDR1 and CDR2 are SNHLY and FYNNEI. This CDR3 has 13 amino acids. Trimming removed 5 bases at V and 4 bases at J, with 9 bases between. Complete variable domain (other parts from reference TRBV2 and TRBJ2-1): EPEVTQTPSHQVTQMGQEVILRCVPISNHLYFYWYRQILGQKVEFLVSFYNNEISEKSEIFDDQFSVERPDGSNFTLKIRSTKLEDSAMYFCASSKQEYNEQFFGPGTRLTVL.

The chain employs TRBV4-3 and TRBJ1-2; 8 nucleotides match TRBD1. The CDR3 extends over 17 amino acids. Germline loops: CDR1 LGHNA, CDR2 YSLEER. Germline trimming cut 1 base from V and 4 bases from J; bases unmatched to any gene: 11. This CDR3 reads CASSQGSLDRAFYGYTF. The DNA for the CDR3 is TGCGCCAGCAGCCAAGGCTCTTTGGACAGGGCTTTCTATGGCTACACCTTC.

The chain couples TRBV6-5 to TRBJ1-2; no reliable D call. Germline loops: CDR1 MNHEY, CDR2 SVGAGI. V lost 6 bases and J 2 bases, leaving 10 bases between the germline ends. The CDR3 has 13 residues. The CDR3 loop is CASSPPGNYGYTF. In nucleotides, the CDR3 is TGTGCCAGCAGCCCCCCCGGGAACTATGGCTACACCTTC.

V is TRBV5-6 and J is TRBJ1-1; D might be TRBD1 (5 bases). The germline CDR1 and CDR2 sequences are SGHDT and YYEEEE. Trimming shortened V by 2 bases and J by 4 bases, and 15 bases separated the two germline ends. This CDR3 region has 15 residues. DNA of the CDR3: TGTGCCAGCAGCTTAAAGGGCGGGGGAGGCACTGAAGCTTTCTTT. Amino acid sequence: CASSLKGGGGTEAFF.

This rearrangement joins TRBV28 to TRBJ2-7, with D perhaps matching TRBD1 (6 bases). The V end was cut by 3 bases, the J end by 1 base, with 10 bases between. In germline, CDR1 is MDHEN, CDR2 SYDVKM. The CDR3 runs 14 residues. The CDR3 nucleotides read TGTGCCAGCAGTTTTTCCCAGGGGTCCTACGAGCAGTACTTC. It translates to CASSFSQGSYEQYF.

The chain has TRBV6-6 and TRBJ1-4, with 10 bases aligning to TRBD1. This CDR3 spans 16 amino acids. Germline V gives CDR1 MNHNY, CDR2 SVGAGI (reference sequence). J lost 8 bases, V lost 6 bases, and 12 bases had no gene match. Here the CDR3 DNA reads TGTGCCAGCAGGCCGATCCCCGGGACAGGGGCCGAAAAACTGTTTTTT. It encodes CASRPIPGTGAEKLFF.

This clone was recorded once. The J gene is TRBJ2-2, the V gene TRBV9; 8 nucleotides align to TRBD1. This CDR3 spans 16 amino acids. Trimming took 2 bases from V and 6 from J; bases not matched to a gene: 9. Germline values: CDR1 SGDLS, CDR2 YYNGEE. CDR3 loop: CASSVLGQGRAGELFF. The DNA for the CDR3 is TGTGCCAGCAGCGTCCTCGGACAGGGAAGAGCCGGGGAGCTGTTTTTT. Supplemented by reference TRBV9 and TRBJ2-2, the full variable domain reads DSGVTQTPKHLITATGQRVTLRCSPRSGDLSVYWYQQSLDQGLQFLIQYYNGEERAKGNILERFSAQQFPDLHSELNLSSLELGDSALYFCASSVLGQGRAGELFFGEGSRLTVL.

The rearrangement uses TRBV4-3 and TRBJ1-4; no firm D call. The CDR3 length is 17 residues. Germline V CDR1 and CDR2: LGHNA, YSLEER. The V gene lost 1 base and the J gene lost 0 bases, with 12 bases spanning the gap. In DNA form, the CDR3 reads TGCGCCAGCAGCCAAGCCTTTCCGGGAACAACTAATGAAAAACTGTTTTTT. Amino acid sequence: CASSQAFPGTTNEKLFF.

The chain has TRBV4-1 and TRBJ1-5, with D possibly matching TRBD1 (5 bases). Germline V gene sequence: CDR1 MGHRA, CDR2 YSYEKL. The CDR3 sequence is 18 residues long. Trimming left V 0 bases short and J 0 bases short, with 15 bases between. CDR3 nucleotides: TGCGCCAGCAGCCAAGAGGGGGGGGGAGAGGTTAGCAATCAGCCCCAGCATTTT. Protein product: CASSQEGGGEVSNQPQHF.

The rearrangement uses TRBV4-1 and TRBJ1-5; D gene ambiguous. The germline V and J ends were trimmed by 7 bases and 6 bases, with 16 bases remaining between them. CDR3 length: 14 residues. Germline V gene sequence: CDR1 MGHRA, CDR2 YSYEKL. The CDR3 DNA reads TGCGCCAGCAACCGACTCTTTCTCGGTCAGCCCCAGCATTTT. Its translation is CASNRLFLGQPQHF.

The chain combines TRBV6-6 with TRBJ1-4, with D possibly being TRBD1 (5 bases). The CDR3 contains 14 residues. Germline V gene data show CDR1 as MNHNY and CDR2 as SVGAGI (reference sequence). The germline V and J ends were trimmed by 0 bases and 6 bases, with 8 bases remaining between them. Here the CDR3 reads CASSYSQGYEKLFF. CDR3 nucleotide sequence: TGTGCCAGCAGTTACTCGCAGGGTTATGAAAAACTGTTTTTT.

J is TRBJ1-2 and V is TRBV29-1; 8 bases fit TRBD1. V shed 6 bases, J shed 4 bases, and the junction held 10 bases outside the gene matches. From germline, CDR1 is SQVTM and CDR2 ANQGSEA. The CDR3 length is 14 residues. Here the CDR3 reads CSVGQATQGYGYTF. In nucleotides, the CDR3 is TGCAGCGTGGGACAGGCCACCCAGGGCTATGGCTACACCTTC.

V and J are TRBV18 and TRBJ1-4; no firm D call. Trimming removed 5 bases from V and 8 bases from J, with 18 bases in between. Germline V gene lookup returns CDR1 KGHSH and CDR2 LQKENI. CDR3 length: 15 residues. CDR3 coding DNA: TGTGCCAGCTCAGACTTAAGGCGGCGTAGGGAAAAACTGTTTTTT. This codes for CASSDLRRRREKLFF.

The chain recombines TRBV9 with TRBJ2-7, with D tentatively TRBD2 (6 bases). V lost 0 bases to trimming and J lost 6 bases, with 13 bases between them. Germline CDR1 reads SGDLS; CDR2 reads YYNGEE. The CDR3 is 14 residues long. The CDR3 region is CASSVVAGGSEQYF. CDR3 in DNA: TGTGCCAGCAGCGTAGTGGCCGGGGGTTCCGAGCAGTACTTC.

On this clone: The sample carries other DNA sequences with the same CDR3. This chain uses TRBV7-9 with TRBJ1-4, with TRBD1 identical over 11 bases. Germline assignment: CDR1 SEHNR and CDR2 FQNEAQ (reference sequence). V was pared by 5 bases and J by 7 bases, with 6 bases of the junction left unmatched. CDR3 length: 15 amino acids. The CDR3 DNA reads TGTGCCAGCAGCCTCGGGACAGGGGGACCTGAAAAACTGTTTTTT. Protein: CASSLGTGGPEKLFF. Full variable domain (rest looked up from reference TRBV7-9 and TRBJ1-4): DTGVSQNPRHKITKRGQNVTFRCDPISEHNRLYWYRQTLGQGPEFLTYFQNEAQLEKSRLLSDRFSAERPKGSFSTLEIQRTEQGDSAMYLCASSLGTGGPEKLFFGSGTQLSVL.

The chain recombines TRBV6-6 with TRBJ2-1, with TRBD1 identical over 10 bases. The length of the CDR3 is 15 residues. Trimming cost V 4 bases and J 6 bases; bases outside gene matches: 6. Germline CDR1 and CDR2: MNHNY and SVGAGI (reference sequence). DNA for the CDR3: TGTGCCAGCAGTTCCCGGGACAGGGGAGGCAATGAGCAGTTCTTC. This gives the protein CASSSRDRGGNEQFF.

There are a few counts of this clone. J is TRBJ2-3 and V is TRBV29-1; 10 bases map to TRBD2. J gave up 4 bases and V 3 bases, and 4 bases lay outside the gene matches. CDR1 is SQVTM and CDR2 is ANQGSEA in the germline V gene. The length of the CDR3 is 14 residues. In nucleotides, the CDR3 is TGCAGCGTTGAGGTAGCGGGGGGATCAGATACGCAGTATTTT. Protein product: CSVEVAGGSDTQYF.

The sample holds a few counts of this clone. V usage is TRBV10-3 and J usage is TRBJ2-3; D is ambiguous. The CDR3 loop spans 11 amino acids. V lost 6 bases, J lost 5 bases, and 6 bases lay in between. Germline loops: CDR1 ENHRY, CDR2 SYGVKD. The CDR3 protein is CAIRVVDTQYF. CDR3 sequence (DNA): TGTGCCATCAGAGTAGTAGATACGCAGTATTTT.

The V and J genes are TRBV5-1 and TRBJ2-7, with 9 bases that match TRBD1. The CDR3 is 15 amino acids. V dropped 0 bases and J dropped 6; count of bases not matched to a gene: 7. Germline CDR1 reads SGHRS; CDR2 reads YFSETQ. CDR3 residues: CASSLDATGGREQYF. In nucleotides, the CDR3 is TGCGCCAGCAGCTTGGACGCGACAGGGGGACGCGAGCAGTACTTC.

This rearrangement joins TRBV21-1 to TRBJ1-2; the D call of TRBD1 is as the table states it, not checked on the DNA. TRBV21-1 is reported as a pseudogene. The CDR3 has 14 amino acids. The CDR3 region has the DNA TGTGCCAGCATGAAAGGGGGACAGGGGGATGGCTACACCTTC. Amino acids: CASMKGGQGDGYTF.

CDR3 DNA sequence: TGTGCCTGGAACGACCAGGGTGTTCGCAATCAGCCCCAGCATTTT. Its translation: CAWNDQGVRNQPQHF. The chain employs TRBV30 and TRBJ1-5; possible D gene TRBD1, 5 bases. CDR3 length: 15 amino acids. The V gene's germline CDR1 is GTSNPN and CDR2 SVGIG (reference sequence). With 4 bases removed from V and 2 bases from J, the gap between germline ends came to 15 bases. The entire variable domain, with the rest obtained from reference TRBV30 and TRBJ1-5, is as follows: SQTIHQWPATLVQPVGSPLSLECTVEGTSNPNLYWYRQAAGRGLQLLFYSVGIGQISSEVPQNLSASRPQDRQFILSSKKLLLSDSGFYLCAWNDQGVRNQPQHFGDGTRLSIL.

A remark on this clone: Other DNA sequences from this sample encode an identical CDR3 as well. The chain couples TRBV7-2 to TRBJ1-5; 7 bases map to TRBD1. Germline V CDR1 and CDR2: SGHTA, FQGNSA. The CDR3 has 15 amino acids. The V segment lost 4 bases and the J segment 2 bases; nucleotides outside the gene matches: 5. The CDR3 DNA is TGTGCCAGCAGCTCCTCTGGACAGGGCAATCAGCCCCAGCATTTT. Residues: CASSSSGQGNQPQHF.

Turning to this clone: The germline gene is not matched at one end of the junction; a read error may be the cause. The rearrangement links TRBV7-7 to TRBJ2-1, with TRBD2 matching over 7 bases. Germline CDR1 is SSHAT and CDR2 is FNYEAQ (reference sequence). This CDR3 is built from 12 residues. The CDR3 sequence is CASSSGGSEQFF. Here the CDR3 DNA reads TGTGCTAGCAGCTCCGGGGGGAGTGAGCAGTTCTTC.

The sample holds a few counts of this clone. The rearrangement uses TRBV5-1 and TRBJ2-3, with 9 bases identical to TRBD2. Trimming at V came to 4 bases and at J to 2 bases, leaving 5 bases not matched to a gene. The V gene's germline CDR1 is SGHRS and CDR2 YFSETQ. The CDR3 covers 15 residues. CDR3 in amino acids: CASSHQRGATDTQYF. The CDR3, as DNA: TGCGCCAGCAGCCACCAGCGGGGGGCCACAGATACGCAGTATTTT.

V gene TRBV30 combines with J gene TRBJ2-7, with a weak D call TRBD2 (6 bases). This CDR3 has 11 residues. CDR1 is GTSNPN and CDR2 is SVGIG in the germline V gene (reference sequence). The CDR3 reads CARRDFYEQYF. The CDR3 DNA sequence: TGTGCTCGTAGGGACTTCTACGAGCAGTACTTC.